This TCR beta chain is from a study of T-cell memory formation after mild COVID-19. Study-wide results and limits: Later expanders leaned CD4+, whereas clones that contracted between day 15 and 85 were balanced CD4/CD8. Pre-infection memory contained some responding clones, which suggested that cross-reactive memory had joined.

Germline CDR1 reads DFQATT; CDR2 reads SNEGSKA (reference sequence). This CDR3 region has 11 residues. V dropped 7 bases and J dropped 6 bases, with 11 bases sitting between them. A few counts support this clonotype. Its target is not known. TCRdb re-analysed the 5' RACE reads in MiXCR, keeping a single row per CDR3 protein. The sample carries under 650,000 distinct CDR3 sequences, about a sixth recorded once. The sequencing sample was made of PBMCs or a T cell subset sorted from them (not recorded which). The TCR sequence derives from an adult woman who had mild COVID-19 (a few samples of this study predate the infection). Cell type and time point are not known. The chain has TRBV20-1 and TRBJ2-3, with D possibly being TRBD2 (6 bases). CDR3 in amino acids: CSVRAGDTQYF. CDR3 DNA sequence: TGCAGTGTCCGGGCGGGGGATACGCAGTATTTT.